One and the same sample provided the 6 T cell receptor beta chains below, sequenced in a study of blood T cell repertoires in COVID-19. Generated by immunoSEQ multiplex PCR, the TCRdb table keeps only in-frame clones and is missing some. The table shows about 240,000 clones, with about nine tenths occurring only once. The sample consisted of peripheral blood. These receptors came from a man aged 60 to 69 who had recovered from COVID-19.

In this sample, this clone turned up a few times. V and J are TRBV5-1 and TRBJ1-5, with a tentative D call TRBD1 (5 bases). Trimming stripped 2 bases from V and 3 bases from J, with 9 bases between. Per germline, CDR1 SGHRS and CDR2 YFSETQ. The CDR3 is 14 residues long. CDR3: CASSFGGDNQPQHF. In nucleotides, the CDR3 is TGCGCCAGCAGCTTTGGGGGGGACAATCAGCCCCAGCATTTT.

V usage is TRBV5-1 and J usage is TRBJ1-6; TRBD1 matches 7 bases. From germline, CDR1 is SGHRS and CDR2 YFSETQ. There are 15 residues in the CDR3. V lost 1 base to trimming and J lost 7 bases; unmatched junction nucleotides: 5. The CDR3: CASSLSGTANSPLHF. DNA of the CDR3: TGCGCCAGCAGCTTGTCCGGGACAGCAAATTCACCCCTCCACTTT.

The chain uses TRBV5-1 and TRBJ1-3, with 9 bases identical to TRBD1. Per the germline V gene, CDR1 is SGHRS and CDR2 is YFSETQ. The CDR3 runs 16 residues. With 4 bases clipped from V and 2 bases from J, the junction kept 7 bases outside the gene matches. The CDR3 reads CASSQRTGVTGNTIYF. CDR3 bases: TGCGCCAGCAGCCAAAGGACAGGGGTCACTGGAAACACCATATATTTT.

J is TRBJ2-5 and V is TRBV12-2; TRBD2 is the table's D call and was not checked against the DNA. TRBV12-2 is marked as a pseudogene. This CDR3 is built from 19 residues. Written as DNA, the CDR3 is TGTGCAAGTCGCTTAGAATGGGAAGAGGCGGGGGGGCGACAAGAGACCCAGTACTTC. As protein: CASRLEWEEAGGRQETQYF.

The V gene is TRBV28, the J gene TRBJ2-7; D may be TRBD1 (5 bases). Trimming pared 5 bases from V and 4 bases from J, leaving 18 bases between. The CDR3 has 15 residues. The V gene's germline CDR1 is MDHEN and CDR2 SYDVKM. Here the CDR3 DNA reads TGTGCCAGCAGTGACCCCTCGGCAGGGATGTACGAGCAGTACTTC. This sequence encodes CASSDPSAGMYEQYF.

For the CDR3, the DNA is TGCAGTGCCAGGTTTTACACTGAAGCTTTCTTT. As protein: CSARFYTEAFF. The rearrangement links TRBV20-1 to TRBJ1-1; D ambiguous. Germline CDR1 reads DFQATT; CDR2 reads SNEGSKA (reference sequence). The CDR3 sequence is 11 residues long. With 6 bases removed from V and 3 bases from J, the gap between germline ends came to 8 bases.